This TCR beta chain is drawn from a study of blood T cell repertoires in COVID-19. The CDR3 has 15 amino acids. CDR1 and CDR2 (germline): SGHRS, YFSETQ. V lost 2 bases and J lost 1, with 13 bases in between. TCRdb keeps only in-frame clones here, not all; method: immunoSEQ multiplex PCR. The repertoire includes hundreds of thousands of clones, approximately 86% of them detected once, and more than 8.5% sits in the top ten. The source of this sequence is a young woman who had recovered from COVID-19. The sample comprised PBMCs or T cells enriched from blood (not recorded which). This chain joins TRBV5-1 and TRBJ2-7, with a tentative D call TRBD2 (5 bases). The DNA of the CDR3 is TGCGCCAGCAGCTTCCGGGGATTCCCTTCCTACGAGCAGTACTTC. Amino acids: CASSFRGFPSYEQYF.